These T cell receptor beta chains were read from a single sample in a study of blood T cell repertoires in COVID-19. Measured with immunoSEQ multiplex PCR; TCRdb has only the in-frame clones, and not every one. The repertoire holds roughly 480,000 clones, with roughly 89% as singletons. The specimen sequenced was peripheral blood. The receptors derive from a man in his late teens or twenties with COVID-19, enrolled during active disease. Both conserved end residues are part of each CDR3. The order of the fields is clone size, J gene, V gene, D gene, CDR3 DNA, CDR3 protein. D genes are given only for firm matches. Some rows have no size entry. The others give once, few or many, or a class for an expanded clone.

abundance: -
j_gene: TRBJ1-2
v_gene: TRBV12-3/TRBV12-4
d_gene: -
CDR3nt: TGTGCCAGCAGTTTTCTCTATGGCTACACCTTC
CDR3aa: CASSFLYGYTF

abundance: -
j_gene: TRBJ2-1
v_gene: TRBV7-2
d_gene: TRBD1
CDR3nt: TGTGCCAGCAGCTTTATGGGACAGGGTGCTAATGAGCAGTTCTTC
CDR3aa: CASSFMGQGANEQFF

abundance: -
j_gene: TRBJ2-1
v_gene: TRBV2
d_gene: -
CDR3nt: TGTGCCAGCAGTGAGGGCGGGGCATCCTACAATGAGCAGTTCTTC
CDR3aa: CASSEGGASYNEQFF

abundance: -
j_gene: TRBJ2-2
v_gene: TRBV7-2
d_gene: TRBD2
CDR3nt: TGTGCCAGCAGCTTAGCCCAGCGGGAGAGTCGGAGCACCGGGGAGCTGTTTTTT
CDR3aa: CASSLAQRESRSTGELFF

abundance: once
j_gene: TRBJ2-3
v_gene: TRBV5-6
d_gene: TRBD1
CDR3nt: TGTGCCAGCAGCTACAGGGGTGCAGATACGCAGTATTTT
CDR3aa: CASSYRGADTQYF

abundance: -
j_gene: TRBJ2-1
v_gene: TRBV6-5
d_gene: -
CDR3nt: TGTGCCAGCAGCCTGGACAAAGAGTACCACAATGAGCAGTTCTTC
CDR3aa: CASSLDKEYHNEQFF

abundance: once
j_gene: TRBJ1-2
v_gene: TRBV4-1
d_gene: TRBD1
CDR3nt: TGCGCCAGCAGCTCAAGCAATTTCGGACAGGACGGTAATGGCTACACCTTC
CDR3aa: CASSSSNFGQDGNGYTF

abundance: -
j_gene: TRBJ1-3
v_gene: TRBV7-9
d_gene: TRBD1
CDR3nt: TGTGCCAGCAGCTTAGGAGGGACAGGTCTAGGAAACACCATATATTTT
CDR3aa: CASSLGGTGLGNTIYF

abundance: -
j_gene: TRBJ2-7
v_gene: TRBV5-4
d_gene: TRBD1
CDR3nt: TGTGCCAGCCATCGGACAGGGGGTTACGAGCAGTACTTC
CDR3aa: CASHRTGGYEQYF

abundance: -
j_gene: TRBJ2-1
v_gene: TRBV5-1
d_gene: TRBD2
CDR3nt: TGCGCCAGCAGCTTGGTTAGCGGGGGATACTCCTGGAATGAGCAGTTCTTC
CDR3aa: CASSLVSGGYSWNEQFF

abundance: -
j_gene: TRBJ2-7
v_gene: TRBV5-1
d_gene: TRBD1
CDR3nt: TGCGCCAGCAGCTTACCCGGGACAGGGGGCAGGCAGGGGCAGTACTTC
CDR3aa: CASSLPGTGGRQGQYF

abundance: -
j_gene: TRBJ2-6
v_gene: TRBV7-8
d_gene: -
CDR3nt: TGTGCCAGCAGCTTAATGGACTCTAGCTCTGGGGCCAACGTCCTGACTTTC
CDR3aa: CASSLMDSSSGANVLTF

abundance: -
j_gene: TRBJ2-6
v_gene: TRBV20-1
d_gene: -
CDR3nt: TGCAGTGCTAGTCGCTGGCGACCGGGACAACACTCTGGGGCCAACGTCCTGACTTTC
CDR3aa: CSASRWRPGQHSGANVLTF

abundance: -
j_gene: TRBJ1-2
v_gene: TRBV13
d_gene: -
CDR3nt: TGTGCCAGCAGTCTCGGACAGACTCCTTATGGCTACACCTTC
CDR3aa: CASSLGQTPYGYTF

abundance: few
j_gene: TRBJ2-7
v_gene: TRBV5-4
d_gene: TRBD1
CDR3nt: TGTGCCAGCAGCTTGACAGGGGGAGAGCAGTACTTC
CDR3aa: CASSLTGGEQYF

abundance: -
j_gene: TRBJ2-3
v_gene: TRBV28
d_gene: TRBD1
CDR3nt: TGTGCCAGCAGTAAGTGGACAGGGGCGACAGATACGCAGTATTTT
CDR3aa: CASSKWTGATDTQYF

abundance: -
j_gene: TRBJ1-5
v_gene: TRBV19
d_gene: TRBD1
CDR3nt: TGTGCCAGTAGTTCAGTTGCGGGACAGGGGTACAATCAGCCCCAGCATTTT
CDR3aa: CASSSVAGQGYNQPQHF

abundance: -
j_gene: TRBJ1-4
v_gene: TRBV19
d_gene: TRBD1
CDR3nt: TGTGCCAGTAGTGATACAGGGGCAACTAATGAAAAACTGTTTTTT
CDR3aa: CASSDTGATNEKLFF

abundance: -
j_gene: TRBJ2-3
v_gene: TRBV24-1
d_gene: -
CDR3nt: TGTGCCACCAGTGATTTCTTTCATACGCAGTATTTT
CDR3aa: CATSDFFHTQYF

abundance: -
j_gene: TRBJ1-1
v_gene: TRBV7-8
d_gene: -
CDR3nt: TGTGCCAGCAGCTTAGAGATCCGGTACACTGAAGCTTTCTTT
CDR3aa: CASSLEIRYTEAFF

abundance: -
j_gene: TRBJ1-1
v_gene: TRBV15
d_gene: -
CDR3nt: TGTGCCACCAGCAGAGATCTGACACCTGAAGCTTTCTTT
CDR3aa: CATSRDLTPEAFF

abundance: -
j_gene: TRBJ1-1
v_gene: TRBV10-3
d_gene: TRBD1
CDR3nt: TGTGCCATCAGTGAGTCCGGGACAGGGAGGACTGAAGCTTTCTTT
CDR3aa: CAISESGTGRTEAFF

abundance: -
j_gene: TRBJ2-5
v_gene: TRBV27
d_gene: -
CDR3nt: TGTGCCAGAGGGGGAGAGACCCAGTACTTC
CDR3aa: CARGGETQYF

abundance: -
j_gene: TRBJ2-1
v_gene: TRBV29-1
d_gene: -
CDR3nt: TGCAGCGTTGAACGTGGGCAGGTAACCTACAATGAGCAGTTCTTC
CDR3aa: CSVERGQVTYNEQFF

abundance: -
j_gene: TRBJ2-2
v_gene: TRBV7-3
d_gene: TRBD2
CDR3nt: TGTGCCAGCAGCTTAGGTCCCGGGACTACTGGCGGGGAGCTGTTTTTT
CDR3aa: CASSLGPGTTGGELFF

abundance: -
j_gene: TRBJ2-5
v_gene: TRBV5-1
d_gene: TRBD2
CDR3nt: TGCGCCAGCAGCTCCCTCAGCGGGAGTAGACAGACCCAGTACTTC
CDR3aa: CASSSLSGSRQTQYF

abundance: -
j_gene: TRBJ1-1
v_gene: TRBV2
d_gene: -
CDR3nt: TGTGCCAGCACGGAGATTAACACTGAAGCTTTCTTT
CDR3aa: CASTEINTEAFF

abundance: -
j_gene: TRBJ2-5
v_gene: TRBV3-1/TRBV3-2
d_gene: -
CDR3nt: TGTGCCAGCAGGTCACACGGAAGCGCCGGGGGAGAGACCCAGTACTTC
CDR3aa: CASRSHGSAGGETQYF

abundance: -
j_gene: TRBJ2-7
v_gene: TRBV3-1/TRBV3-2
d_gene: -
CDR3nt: TGTGCCAGCAGCCCGGACTACAGACTTTTATCCTACGAGCAGTACTTC
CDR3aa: CASSPDYRLLSYEQYF

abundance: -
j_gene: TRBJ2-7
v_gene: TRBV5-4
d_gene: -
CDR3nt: TGTGCCAGCAGCTTGGCCGAGGGATTCTACGAGCAGTACTTC
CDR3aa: CASSLAEGFYEQYF

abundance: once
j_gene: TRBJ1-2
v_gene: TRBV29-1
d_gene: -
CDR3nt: TGCAGCGTTGATGGACAACTTAACTATGGCTACACCTTC
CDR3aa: CSVDGQLNYGYTF

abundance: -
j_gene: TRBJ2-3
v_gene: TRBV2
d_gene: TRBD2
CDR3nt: TGTGCCAGCAGGCGGGGGGCACGGGATACGCAGTATTTT
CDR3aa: CASRRGARDTQYF

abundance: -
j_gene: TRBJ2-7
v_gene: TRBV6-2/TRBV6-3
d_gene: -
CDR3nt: TGTGCCAGCAGTAATGGGGCGCGCAACGAGCAGTACTTC
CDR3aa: CASSNGARNEQYF

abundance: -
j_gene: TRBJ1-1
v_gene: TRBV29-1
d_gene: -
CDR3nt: TGCAGCGTCGCAGGCATGAGGGGGACTGAAGCTTTCTTT
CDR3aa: CSVAGMRGTEAFF

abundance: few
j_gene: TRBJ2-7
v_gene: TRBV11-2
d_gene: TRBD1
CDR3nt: TGTGCCAGCAGCGGACTAAGGACAGGGTTTGGCCACGAGCAGTACTTC
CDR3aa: CASSGLRTGFGHEQYF

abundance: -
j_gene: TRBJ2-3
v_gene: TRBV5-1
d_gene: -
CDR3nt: TGCGCCAGCAGCTCGGGCGCGGGGAGAGTGACAGATACGCAGTATTTT
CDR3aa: CASSSGAGRVTDTQYF

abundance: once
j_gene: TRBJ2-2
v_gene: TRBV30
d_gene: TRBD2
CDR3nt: TGTGCCTGGAGTGTAGGTAGCGGGCTGAACACCGGGGAGCTGTTTTTT
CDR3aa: CAWSVGSGLNTGELFF

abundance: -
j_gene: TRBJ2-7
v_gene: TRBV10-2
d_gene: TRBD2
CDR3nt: TGCGCCAGCAGCTATAGCGGGGGGGTTTACGAGCAGTACTTC
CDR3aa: CASSYSGGVYEQYF

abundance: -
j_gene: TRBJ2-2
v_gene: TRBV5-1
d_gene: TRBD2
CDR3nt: TGCGCCAGCAGACAAGCGGGAGCGTCAAACACCGGGGAGCTGTTTTTT
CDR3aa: CASRQAGASNTGELFF

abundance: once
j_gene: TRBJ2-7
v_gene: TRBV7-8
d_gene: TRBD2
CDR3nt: TGTGCCAGCAGCGAGCGGGAGGGCCGGGCCTACGAGCAGTACTTC
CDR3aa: CASSEREGRAYEQYF

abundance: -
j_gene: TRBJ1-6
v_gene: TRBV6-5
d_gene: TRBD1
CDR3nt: TGTGCCAGCTTCCGGGACAGGGACTCACCCCTCCACTTT
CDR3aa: CASFRDRDSPLHF

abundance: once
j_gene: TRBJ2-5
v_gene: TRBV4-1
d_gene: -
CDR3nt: TGCGCCAGCAGCCAAGGGATAACGGGGGGCCAGGTGACCCAGTACTTC
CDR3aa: CASSQGITGGQVTQYF

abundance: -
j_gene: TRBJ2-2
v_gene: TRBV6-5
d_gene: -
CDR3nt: TGTGCCAGCAGCAACCGGGGATACACCGGGGAGCTGTTTTTT
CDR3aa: CASSNRGYTGELFF

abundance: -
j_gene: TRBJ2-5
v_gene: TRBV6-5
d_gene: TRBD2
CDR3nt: TGTGCCAGCAGACTAGCGGGACAACAAGAGACCCAGTACTTC
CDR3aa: CASRLAGQQETQYF

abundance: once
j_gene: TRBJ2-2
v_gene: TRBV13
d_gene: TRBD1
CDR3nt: TGTGCCACCGGACAGGGCGGGACTCCAAAAGGAGCCGGGGAGCTGTTTTTT
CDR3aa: CATGQGGTPKGAGELFF

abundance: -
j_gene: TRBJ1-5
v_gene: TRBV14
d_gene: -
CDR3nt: TGTGCCAGCACCCCGACAGGTGAGTTGGGGATATATACACCGGGGATATATAGCAATCAGCCCCAGCATTTT
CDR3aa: CASTPTGELGIYTPGIYSNQPQHF

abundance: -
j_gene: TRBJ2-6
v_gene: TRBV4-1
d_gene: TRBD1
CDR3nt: TGCGCCAGCAGCCCGGGACAGTCACCTATGGCCAACGTCCTGACTTTC
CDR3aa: CASSPGQSPMANVLTF

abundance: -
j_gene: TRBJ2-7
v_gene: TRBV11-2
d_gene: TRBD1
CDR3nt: TGTGCCAGCAGCTTACAGGGGGGCAGGGGGCAGGGCGAGCAGTACTTC
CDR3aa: CASSLQGGRGQGEQYF

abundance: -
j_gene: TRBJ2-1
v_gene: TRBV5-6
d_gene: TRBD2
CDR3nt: TGTGCCAGCAGCTTGGGTAGCGGGAGGGCCTACAATGAGCAGTTCTTC
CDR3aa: CASSLGSGRAYNEQFF

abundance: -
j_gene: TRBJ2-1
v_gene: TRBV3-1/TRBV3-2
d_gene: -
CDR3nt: TGTGCCAGCAGCCAAGACCCGCGGAGAGGCCTCTACAATGAGCAGTTCTTC
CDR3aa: CASSQDPRRGLYNEQFF

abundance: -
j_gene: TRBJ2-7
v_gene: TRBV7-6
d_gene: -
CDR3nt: TGTGCCAGCAGCTTAATCGACAGATTCTACGAGCAGTACTTC
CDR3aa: CASSLIDRFYEQYF

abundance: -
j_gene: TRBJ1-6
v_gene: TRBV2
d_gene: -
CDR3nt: TGTGCCAGCAACCGAGAGCATTATAATTCACCCCTCCACTTT
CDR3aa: CASNREHYNSPLHF

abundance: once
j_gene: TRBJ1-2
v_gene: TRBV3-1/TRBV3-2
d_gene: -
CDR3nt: TGTGCCAGCAGCCAATTAGGCGGGGTCGGCTACACCTTC
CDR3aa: CASSQLGGVGYTF

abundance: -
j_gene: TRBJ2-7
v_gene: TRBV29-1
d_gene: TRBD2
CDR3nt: TGCAGCGTTGAAGAAATGACGGGGGGAGCCTACGAGCAGTACTTC
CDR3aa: CSVEEMTGGAYEQYF

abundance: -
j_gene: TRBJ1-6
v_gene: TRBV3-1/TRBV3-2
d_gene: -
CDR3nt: TGTGCCAGCAGCCAAGATGGGGAGTTCGGGGATTCACCCCTCCACTTT
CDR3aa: CASSQDGEFGDSPLHF

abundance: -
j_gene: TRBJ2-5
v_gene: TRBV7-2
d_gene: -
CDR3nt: TGTGCCAGCAGCTTAGGACTAGGGGAGACCCAGTACTTC
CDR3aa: CASSLGLGETQYF

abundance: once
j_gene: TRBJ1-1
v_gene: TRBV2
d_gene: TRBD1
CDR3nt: TGTGCCGGAAAGACAGGGACGGGTAACACTGAAGCTTTCTTT
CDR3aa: CAGKTGTGNTEAFF

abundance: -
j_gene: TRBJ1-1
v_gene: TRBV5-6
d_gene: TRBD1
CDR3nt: TGTGCCAGCAGCTTGAGACAGGGATTCGAAGCTTTCTTT
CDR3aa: CASSLRQGFEAFF

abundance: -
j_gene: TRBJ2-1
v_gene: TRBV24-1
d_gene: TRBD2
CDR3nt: TGTGCCACCAGTGTTCCTAGCGGGACCAATGAGCAGTTCTTC
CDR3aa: CATSVPSGTNEQFF